The T cell receptor (beta chain) described here comes from a study of cytomegalovirus exposure and HLA in healthy donors (dated by TCRdb to 2015 to 2018). About the investigation overall: An earlier analysis of 587 of the donors reported over 250 Gb of sequence data and 117 million unique TCR beta sequences obtained from approximately 180 million T cells. Class I and class II HLA loci were covered by the typing at four-digit resolution. Typing coverage varied by locus: 629-630 donors for A, B, C, DRB1 and DQB1; roughly 500 for DQA1; nearly 610 for DPA1; under 490 for DPB1. A separate validation cohort of approximately 120 different subjects was used in addition to the approximately 700-subject first cohort. The study used immunosequencing to profile the T cell repertoires of approximately 640 subjects and linked those repertoires to cytomegalovirus serostatus. To study patterns of TCR occurrence, a later analysis re-analyzed previously published TCR beta repertoires from 550 to 800 donors and added high-resolution HLA genotyping. A later genetic analysis took genome-wide SNP genotypes for about 55% of the 666 donors and used that subset as a discovery cohort. To predict cytomegalovirus infection status, the study combined high-throughput TCR immunosequencing, statistical association of individual TCRs with disease status, and machine learning. The genetic ancestry cluster associated with self-reported Caucasian donors included about 81% of the roughly 360 genotyped donors. Across around 400 genotyped donors of the cohort, an average of roughly 200,000 unique TCR beta nucleotide sequences per donor were sequenced, and around 20% of those sequences were non-productive. An earlier analysis of 587 of the donors used high-throughput TCR beta sequencing to judge whether each TCR beta V gene segment behaved as functional or pseudogenic. An early release that covered 500 to 800 HLA-typed donors contained around 300 gigabases of sequencing data and tens of millions of unique TCR sequences. Rather than using new phenotypic data, the later analysis identified candidate immune exposures from TCR beta sequences and from how often those sequences occurred across donors. Roughly 5 DR-DQ haplotypes were handled as single units for association and clustering because linkage in the cohort was strong. All discovery cohort repertoires had been generated using a single sequencing platform. The study aimed to test whether cataloging public T cell receptors could reveal signatures of past pathogen exposure. Donor age, sex, ethnicity and CMV serostatus were compiled alongside the repertoire data. What the research found in general, with its limitations: Because HLA typing was unavailable for some donors at each locus, only the typed subset was used in association tests. Presence/absence analyses assumed roughly uniform sequencing depth across donors, an assumption that may not hold. A few of the identified cytomegalovirus-associated TCR beta chains were confirmed in vitro to be specific for cytomegalovirus antigens. Most CMV-associated TCR beta chains appeared to be HLA-restricted in a later analysis, and the HLA associations seemed to be driven largely by CMV exposure. In an earlier analysis of some 500 of the donors, most TCR beta V segments appeared in productive rearrangements about 87% or about 30% of the time, broadly matching IMGT annotations. According to the authors, the approach could potentially be generalized to other disease states and immunological phenotypes. Linkage disequilibrium might explain the correlated functional status among segregating V segments, but an unknown experimental factor could not be excluded. In a later analysis, TCR association rates were found to vary across HLA loci, with the most associated TCRs seen for DRB1 alleles and the fewest for HLA-C alleles. According to a later analysis, parvovirus B19, influenza, CMV and Epstein-Barr virus appeared linked to several top co-occurrence clusters. A total of around 150 TCR beta chains were listed by the study as associated with cytomegalovirus. Compared with equally common non-associated chains, HLA-associated TCR beta chains in a later analysis were more clonally expanded and had lower generation probabilities. Because the 87-base-pair reads could not distinguish some IMGT-functional V segments, including TRBV6-2 and TRBV6-3, those segments were excluded. A later genetic analysis reported fewer N-insertions in productive TCRs among donors in an Asian-associated ancestry cluster than the roughly 640-donor mean. A cluster of highly shared sequence variants was judged likely to be a technical artifact of the sequencing pipeline. Because counts were too low, more than 15 rarely observed V segments, including chromosome 9 orphons, were left out of the earlier analysis of approximately 500 of the donors. Most TCR sequences were observed very rarely across donors, whereas some public TCRs were present in many individuals. The classifier was reported to diagnose cytomegalovirus status with high specificity and sensitivity in both the original cohort and the validation cohort. A further reported finding was that TCR beta sequences accurately predicted the HLA-A and HLA-B alleles for most subjects in the first cohort. In this cohort, only TCR beta chains were sequenced, and detectable features were limited by the absence of alpha or paired-chain data. When HLA alleles, especially DR and DQ, strongly co-occurred, attributing TCR associations to individual alleles was difficult. At a false discovery rate of 0.05, a later analysis linked 16,951 TCR beta sequences to specific HLA alleles. For the cohort, immune exposure information was limited to CMV serostatus. A later genetic analysis associated a missense DCLRE1C variant with V-gene and J-gene trimming of TCR beta chains, and an independent cohort replicated the association.

The cohort consisted of 600 to 750 healthy bone marrow donors. Cohort members were all nominally healthy when sampled, although unrecorded immune exposures were likely present. The donor was CMV seronegative and belonged to the group of 352 seronegative cohort members. Every donor gave a peripheral blood sample, and the peripheral blood mononuclear cells from that sample were used for TCR beta sequencing. The Qiagen DNeasy Blood Extraction Kit was used to extract genomic DNA from the blood cell samples. On this clone: Its cognate antigen has yet to be identified. Qualities for individual bases were not recorded, and no much larger clone is one base off.

Libraries came from the immunoSEQ multiplex PCR assay. A mixture of 60 forward primers for TCR Vbeta segments and 13 reverse primers for TCR Jbeta segments was used in the multiplex PCR. The CDR3 region of rearranged TCR beta genes was amplified from genomic DNA with a multiplex PCR assay. The Illumina HiSeq System was used to sequence the amplified TCR beta libraries as 87-base-pair reads. In the original analysis: Across the 666 repertoires, a later analysis counted approximately 83 million unique TCR beta chains, approximately 12 million of which were shared by at least two donors. Raw reads were error-corrected and collapsed into unique sequences with a nearest-neighbor algorithm that merged closely related sequences to remove PCR and sequencing errors. To assign V, D and J gene segments, CDR3 sequences were aligned to IMGT reference sequences. For a sequence to be retained, a match of at least six nucleotides to both a V gene segment and a J gene segment was required. Rearrangements were called productive when the CDR3 lacked stop codons and stayed in frame with V and J; all others were non-productive. Following IMGT convention, CDR3 was defined as the stretch from the second conserved V-encoded cysteine up to the conserved J-encoded phenylalanine. The earlier analysis of about 610 of the donors excluded any sequence lacking an unambiguous match to a single V gene segment. In an earlier analysis of a few hundred of the donors, V segments were called functional above 56.7% productive rearrangements and were called segregating when the between-donor standard deviation exceeded 5%. To diagnose cytomegalovirus status from the catalog of TCR beta chain sequences, a statistical classification framework was built. V and J gene assignment, in a later analysis, came from comparing TCR nucleotide sequences with IMGT/GENE-DB human TR gene sequences. Using the TCRdist pipeline, a later analysis assigned CDR3 sequences along with most-parsimonious VDJ recombination scenarios. In a later analysis, each TCR beta chain was defined by its CDR3 amino acid sequence together with its V-gene family, and reads without a unique V-gene family were excluded. To address suspected cross-contamination and a sequencing artifact, a later analysis removed 592 highly shared, low-generation-probability nucleotide sequences. In a later analysis, a clonal expansion index was calculated for each public chain from normalized within-repertoire ranks of inferred template counts. In a later analysis, generation probabilities were computed using a VDJ recombination model fitted to out-of-frame rearrangements, and the results were checked against IGoR. A later analysis scored TCR-TCR, TCR-HLA and TCR-CMV co-occurrence with hypergeometric tests, applying a repertoire-size bias correction to TCR pairs. In a later analysis, false discovery rates were estimated by permuting HLA or CMV assignments 20 times. A later analysis grouped co-occurring TCRs with DBSCAN, adding TCRdist sequence similarity when clustering within HLA-allele-positive subsets. For co-occurrence clustering, repertoires with fewer than 30,000 or more than 120,000 public chains were excluded, along with roughly five repertoires with anomalous nucleotide sharing. In its TCRdb copy, this immuneACCESS table keeps in-frame sequences only and misses some clones. Where compared with another copy, unresolved V genes explain less than half of these, and the others have no known cause. The V and J calls and clone size were taken over from that table, and D and trimming were inferred from the DNA. The sample has around 170,000 clones on record, 65% to 75% of them singletons. The top ten constitute about 1.4% of the sample.

CDR1 and CDR2 are read off the germline V gene as SGHVS and FQNEAQ. Trimming removed 1 base from V and 0 bases from J, leaving 19 bases between the germline ends. The CDR3 numbers 20 residues from cysteine through phenylalanine. Of the read, only the CDR3 DNA is kept; its 60 bases are in frame from base 1. The chain employs TRBV7-8 and TRBJ2-6; the D segment could be TRBD1, given 5 matching bases. The sequencing input was PBMCs. This receptor was taken from a girl aged 5 to 17 in good health and CMV-seronegative. CDR3 sequence: CASSLGKDQGSGSGANVLTF. The sequence in DNA is TGTGCCAGCAGCTTAGGGAAGGATCAGGGCTCCGGCTCTGGGGCCAACGTCCTGACTTTC.